The sequence of this T cell receptor beta chain was determined in a study of PD-L1 blockade in urothelial cancer. The wider study: Blood was evaluated 3 weeks (second dose) and 6 weeks after therapy began.

This CDR3 comprises 13 residues. J was trimmed by 7 bases and V by 6 bases; bases with no gene match: 5. CDR1 is LNHDA and CDR2 is SQIVND in the germline V gene (reference sequence). Only in-frame clones appear in the TCRdb table, and some are missing; sequencing was by immunoSEQ multiplex PCR. The data show approximately 47,000 clones, 82% seen once. Sample time point: pretreatment peripheral blood. V is TRBV19 and J is TRBJ1-2; 10 bases are shared with TRBD1. This receptor was obtained from a man aged 45-65 years with urothelial cancer. The sequenced sample was PBMCs, obtained around atezolizumab (anti-PD-L1) treatment. CDR3 in amino acids: CASSSGQGLGYTF. CDR3 bases: TGTGCCAGTAGCTCGGGACAGGGGCTTGGCTACACCTTC.